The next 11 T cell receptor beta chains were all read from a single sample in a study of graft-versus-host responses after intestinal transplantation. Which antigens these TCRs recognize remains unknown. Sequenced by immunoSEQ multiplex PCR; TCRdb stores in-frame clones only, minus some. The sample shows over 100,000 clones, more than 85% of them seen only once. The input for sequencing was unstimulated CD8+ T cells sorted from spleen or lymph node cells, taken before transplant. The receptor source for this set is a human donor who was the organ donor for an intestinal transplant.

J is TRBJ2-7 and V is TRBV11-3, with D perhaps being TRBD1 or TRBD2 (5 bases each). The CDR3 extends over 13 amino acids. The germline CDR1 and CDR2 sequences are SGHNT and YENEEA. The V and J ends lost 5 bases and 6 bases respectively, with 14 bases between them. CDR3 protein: CASSPGTGFEQYF. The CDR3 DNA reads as TGTGCCAGCAGCCCCGGGACCGGTTTCGAGCAGTACTTC.

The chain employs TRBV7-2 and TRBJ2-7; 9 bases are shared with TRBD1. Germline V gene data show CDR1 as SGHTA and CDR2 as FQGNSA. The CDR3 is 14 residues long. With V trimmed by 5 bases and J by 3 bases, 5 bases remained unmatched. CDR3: CASSLTDRGYEQYF. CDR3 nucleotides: TGTGCCAGCAGCCTTACGGACAGGGGCTACGAGCAGTACTTC.

The CDR3 sequence: CASSLLREVVETQYF. The CDR3 DNA is TGTGCCAGCAGCCTTCTCCGTGAGGTGGTGGAGACCCAGTACTTC. The rearrangement uses TRBV11-2 and TRBJ2-5, with D uncertain. CDR3 length equals 15 residues. V shed 5 bases and J shed 5 bases, with 18 bases lying between them. Per the germline V gene, CDR1 is SGHAT and CDR2 is FQNNGV.

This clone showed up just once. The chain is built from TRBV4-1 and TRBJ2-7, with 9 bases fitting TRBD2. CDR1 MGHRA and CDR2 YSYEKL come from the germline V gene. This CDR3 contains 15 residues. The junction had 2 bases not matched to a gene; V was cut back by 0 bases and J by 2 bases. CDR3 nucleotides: TGCGCCAGCAGCCAAGACCCTAGCGGGGCCTACGAGCAGTACTTC. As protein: CASSQDPSGAYEQYF.

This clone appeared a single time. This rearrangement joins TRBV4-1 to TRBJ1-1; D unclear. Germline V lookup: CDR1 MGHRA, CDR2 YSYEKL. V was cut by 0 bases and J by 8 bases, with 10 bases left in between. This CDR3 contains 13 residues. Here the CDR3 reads CASSQDHDREAFF. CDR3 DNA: TGCGCCAGCAGCCAAGATCACGATAGGGAAGCTTTCTTT.

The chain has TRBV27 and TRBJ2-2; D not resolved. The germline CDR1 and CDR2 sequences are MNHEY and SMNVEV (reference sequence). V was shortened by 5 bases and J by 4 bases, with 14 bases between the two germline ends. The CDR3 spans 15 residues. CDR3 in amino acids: CASSKGIGFTGELFF. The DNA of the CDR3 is TGTGCCAGCAGTAAAGGGATTGGGTTCACCGGGGAGCTGTTTTTT.

CDR3 amino acids: CASSQRLYRVNTEAFF. The DNA for the CDR3 is TGTGCCAGCTCACAAAGACTATACAGGGTGAACACTGAAGCTTTCTTT. The chain uses TRBV18 and TRBJ1-1, with D tentatively TRBD1 (6 bases). The CDR3 contains 16 residues. V was pared by 4 bases and J by 0 bases, with 15 bases between. Germline assignment: CDR1 KGHSH and CDR2 LQKENI. Together with reference TRBV18 and TRBJ1-1, the CDR3 gives the full variable domain: NAGVMQNPRHLVRRRGQEARLRCSPMKGHSHVYWYRQLPEEGLKFMVYLQKENIIDESGMPKERFSAEFPKEGPSILRIQQVVRGDSAAYFCASSQRLYRVNTEAFFGQGTRLTVV.

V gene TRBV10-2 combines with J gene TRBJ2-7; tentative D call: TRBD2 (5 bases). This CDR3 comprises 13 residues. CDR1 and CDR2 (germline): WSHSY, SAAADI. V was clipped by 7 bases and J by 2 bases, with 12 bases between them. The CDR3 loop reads CASTGPLAYEQYF. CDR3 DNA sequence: TGCGCCAGCACTGGACCACTAGCCTACGAGCAGTACTTC.

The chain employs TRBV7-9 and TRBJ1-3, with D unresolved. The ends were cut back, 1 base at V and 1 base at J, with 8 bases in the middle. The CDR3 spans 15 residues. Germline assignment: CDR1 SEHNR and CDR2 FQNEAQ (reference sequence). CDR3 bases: TGTGCCAGCAGCTTAGGGGGAGGATCTGGAAACACCATATATTTT. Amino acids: CASSLGGGSGNTIYF.

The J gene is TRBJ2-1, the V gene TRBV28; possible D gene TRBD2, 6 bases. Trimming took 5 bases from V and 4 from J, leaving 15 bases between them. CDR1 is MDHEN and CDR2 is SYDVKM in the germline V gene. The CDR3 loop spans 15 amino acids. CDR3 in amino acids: CASSRDSGAYNEQFF. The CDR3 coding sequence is TGTGCCAGCAGTAGGGACTCTGGGGCATACAATGAGCAGTTCTTC.

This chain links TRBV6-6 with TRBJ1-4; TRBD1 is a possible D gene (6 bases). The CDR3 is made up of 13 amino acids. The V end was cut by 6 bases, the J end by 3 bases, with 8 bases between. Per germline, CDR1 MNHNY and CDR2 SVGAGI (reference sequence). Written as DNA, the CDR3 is TGTGCCAGCAGAGGGGGTGCTAATGAAAAACTGTTTTTT. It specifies CASRGGANEKLFF.